The source of this T cell receptor (beta chain) is a study of blood T cell repertoires in COVID-19. Background on the study: Acute and convalescent COVID-19 samples came from the United States, Italy and Spain.

Authors' methods: Scientists estimated how many nucleated cells there were by amplifying reference gene primers. Clones were sequenced by immunoSEQ multiplex PCR, and TCRdb holds only the in-frame ones, with some missing. The V and J calls and clone size are taken from that table; D and trimming were inferred from the DNA. The sample consists of 80,000 to 100,000 clones, around 90% of them appearing once. The CDR3 has 13 residues. Trimming stripped 4 bases from V and 6 bases from J, with 9 bases between. CDR1 is KGHSH and CDR2 is LQKENI in the germline V gene. The rearrangement joins TRBV18 to TRBJ1-4; D is possibly TRBD1 (6 bases). The receptor was derived from a human donor with COVID-19, enrolled during active disease. The donor label of this sample is uncertain. The sequencing input was peripheral blood. The CDR3 region is CASSLHRDEKLFF. As DNA, the CDR3 is TGTGCCAGCTCACTACACAGGGATGAAAAACTGTTTTTT. The variable domain in full, with the rest retrieved from reference TRBV18 and TRBJ1-4, is NAGVMQNPRHLVRRRGQEARLRCSPMKGHSHVYWYRQLPEEGLKFMVYLQKENIIDESGMPKERFSAEFPKEGPSILRIQQVVRGDSAAYFCASSLHRDEKLFFGSGTQLSVL.